This passage covers 22 T cell receptor beta chains from one sample sequenced in a study of T cell responses to AZD1222 COVID-19 vaccine. Profiling relied on immunoSEQ multiplex PCR, and the TCRdb table lists in-frame clones only, not all of them. In the table there are roughly 140,000 clones, 80% to 90% of which are singletons. This specimen consisted of peripheral blood, obtained 28 days after the second AZD1222 dose. The receptors were sampled from an adult who received the AZD1222 COVID-19 vaccine.

The rearrangement links TRBV6-1 to TRBJ2-3, with 8 bases identical to TRBD1. J gave up 0 bases and V 2 bases, and 19 bases lay outside the gene matches. The CDR3 has 21 amino acids. Germline CDR1 and CDR2: MNHNS and SASEGT. CDR3 nucleotides: TGTGCCAGCAGTGAAAATGGGACAGGTCCCCTTCTACCGTTTAGCACAGATACGCAGTATTTT. Encoded protein: CASSENGTGPLLPFSTDTQYF.

The chain has TRBV9 and TRBJ2-5; 8 bases align to TRBD1. The CDR3 covers 14 residues. CDR1 SGDLS and CDR2 YYNGEE come from the germline V gene. V gave up 0 bases and J gave up 5 bases; unmatched junction bases: 3. The CDR3 DNA reads TGTGCCAGCAGCGTAGGCAGGGGGCTTGAGACCCAGTACTTC. Translated: CASSVGRGLETQYF. The whole variable domain, remainder taken from reference TRBV9 and TRBJ2-5, is DSGVTQTPKHLITATGQRVTLRCSPRSGDLSVYWYQQSLDQGLQFLIQYYNGEERAKGNILERFSAQQFPDLHSELNLSSLELGDSALYFCASSVGRGLETQYFGPGTRLLVL.

The chain combines TRBV18 with TRBJ2-1; D remains unclear. The germline gives CDR1 KGHSH, CDR2 LQKENI. Trimming pared 1 base from V and 9 bases from J, leaving 10 bases between. This CDR3 comprises 13 residues. CDR3 DNA sequence: TGTGCCAGCTCACCACGAGAGTCTGCTGAGCAGTTCTTC. Protein: CASSPRESAEQFF.

This clone was observed a handful of times. V and J are TRBV7-8 and TRBJ2-1, with 11 bases identical to TRBD2. V lost 8 bases, J lost 4 bases, and 19 bases stayed unmatched. Germline CDR1 reads SGHVS; CDR2 reads FQNEAQ. The CDR3 covers 19 residues. CDR3 sequence: CASGRGTGGLAGLYNEQFF. The CDR3 nucleotides are TGTGCCAGCGGCCGAGGGACAGGAGGACTAGCGGGCTTATACAATGAGCAGTTCTTC.

The V gene is TRBV19, the J gene TRBJ2-5; D gene uncertain. V shed 3 bases and J shed 0 bases, with 11 bases lying between them. The CDR3 runs 15 residues. Germline-derived CDR1 and CDR2 are LNHDA and SQIVND (reference sequence). The CDR3 sequence: CASSIVLGNQETQYF. DNA of the CDR3: TGTGCCAGTAGTATCGTTCTGGGAAACCAAGAGACCCAGTACTTC.

This rearrangement joins TRBV7-3 to TRBJ1-2; 9 nucleotides agree with TRBD1. This CDR3 has 14 amino acids. Germline lookup yields CDR1 SGHTA and CDR2 FQGTGA. With 4 bases clipped from V and 8 bases from J, the junction kept 8 bases outside the gene matches. The CDR3 nucleotides read TGTGCCAGCAGCTCACCCGGGACAGGGAAGGGCTACACCTTC. Its protein product is CASSSPGTGKGYTF.

This clone occurred a few times. The chain combines TRBV3-1 (or the pseudogene TRBV3-2) with TRBJ1-5; 9 bases line up with TRBD1. From germline, CDR1 is LGHDT and CDR2 YNNKEL (reference sequence). The V segment lost 4 bases and the J segment 3 bases; nucleotides outside the gene matches: 4. This CDR3 is built from 15 residues. The CDR3 DNA reads TGTGCCAGCAGCCTCGGGACAGGGCCCAATCAGCCCCAGCATTTT. Its protein product is CASSLGTGPNQPQHF.

V is TRBV6-5 and J is TRBJ1-3; D may be TRBD1 (6 bases). V was trimmed by 6 bases and J by 4 bases, leaving 13 bases between them. Per the germline V gene, CDR1 is MNHEY and CDR2 is SVGAGI. The CDR3 has 14 residues. CDR3 sequence (DNA): TGTGCCAGCAGGGCCCAGGGGCCCGGAAACACCATATATTTT. Residues: CASRAQGPGNTIYF.

The chain couples TRBV6-2 or TRBV6-3 to TRBJ2-1; D not resolved. The germline V and J ends were trimmed by 6 bases and 3 bases, with 15 bases remaining between them. Germline V gene data show CDR1 as MNHEY and CDR2 as SVGEGT. CDR3 length equals 15 residues. CDR3 coding DNA: TGTGCCAGCAGCCTTCCCTCGCGAGACTACAATGAGCAGTTCTTC. Amino acid sequence: CASSLPSRDYNEQFF.

This clone has only a few counts. This chain links TRBV9 with TRBJ2-2; the D is unclear. Trimming stripped 4 bases from V and 5 bases from J, with 18 bases between. The CDR3 is 16 residues long. Germline V gene data show CDR1 as SGDLS and CDR2 as YYNGEE. Written as DNA, the CDR3 is TGTGCCAGCAGCCTCAGAGGAGCCCACCCAACCGGGGAGCTGTTTTTT. Protein: CASSLRGAHPTGELFF.

This clone was detected a few times. The chain links TRBV6-5 to TRBJ2-1; the D gene is possibly TRBD2 (6 bases). The V and J ends lost 6 bases and 10 bases respectively, with 16 bases between them. Germline V gene data show CDR1 as MNHEY and CDR2 as SVGAGI. There are 13 residues in the CDR3. The CDR3 DNA is TGTGCCAGCAGCAGGGACCCTGGGGGGGAGCAGTTCTTC. Its translation is CASSRDPGGEQFF.

This chain joins TRBV7-2 and TRBJ2-1, with unresolved D. The CDR3 is 17 amino acids. Germline V gives CDR1 SGHTA, CDR2 FQGNSA. Trimming pared 6 bases from V and 0 bases from J, leaving 18 bases between. In DNA, the CDR3 is TGTGCCAGCAGTCGAGACGCCTGGGGAAGCTCCTACAATGAGCAGTTCTTC. Residues: CASSRDAWGSSYNEQFF.

This clone was counted between two and nine times. The chain couples TRBV9 to TRBJ2-7, with D possibly being TRBD1 (6 bases). The CDR3 runs 13 residues. With 7 bases removed from V and 6 bases from J, the gap between germline ends came to 17 bases. CDR1 SGDLS and CDR2 YYNGEE come from the germline V gene. The CDR3 reads CASSRGFNLEQYF. CDR3 DNA: TGTGCCAGCTCAAGGGGGTTTAACCTCGAGCAGTACTTC.

V is TRBV5-1 and J is TRBJ2-7; 8 bases are a match to TRBD2. Germline V gene lookup returns CDR1 SGHRS and CDR2 YFSETQ. CDR3 length: 14 residues. V dropped 6 bases and J dropped 3; count of bases not matched to a gene: 8. The CDR3 coding sequence is TGCGCCAGCACCCCCCTAGCGGGTCGCTACGAGCAGTACTTC. The encoded protein is CASTPLAGRYEQYF.

The rearrangement joins TRBV11-2 to TRBJ1-1, with no clear D. Trimming removed 2 bases at V and 1 base at J, with 11 bases between. CDR1 and CDR2 from the germline V gene are SGHAT and FQNNGV. CDR3 length equals 15 residues. The CDR3 sequence is CASSLSSQTNTEAFF. The CDR3 bases are TGTGCCAGCAGCTTAAGTTCCCAGACGAACACTGAAGCTTTCTTT.

This rearrangement joins TRBV6-6 to TRBJ2-3, with a tentative D call TRBD1 (5 bases). Germline CDR1 MNHNY, CDR2 SVGAGI (reference sequence). Trimming took 8 bases from V and 4 from J, leaving 22 bases between them. The CDR3 covers 16 residues. The CDR3 sequence is CASRTYRGNRADTQYF. The CDR3 bases are TGTGCCAGCCGTACTTATAGGGGAAATCGGGCAGATACGCAGTATTTT.

The chain recombines TRBV4-1 with TRBJ2-3; 15 positions agree with TRBD2. The CDR3 is made up of 19 amino acids. The junction had 11 bases not matched to a gene; V was cut back by 3 bases and J by 4 bases. Germline lookup yields CDR1 MGHRA and CDR2 YSYEKL. CDR3 loop: CASSHGGLAGGQRADTQYF. In DNA, the CDR3 is TGCGCCAGCAGCCATGGGGGACTAGCGGGAGGTCAGAGGGCAGATACGCAGTATTTT.

This rearrangement joins TRBV19 to TRBJ1-5; D is ambiguous. Germline V gene lookup returns CDR1 LNHDA and CDR2 SQIVND (reference sequence). Trimming took 2 bases from V and 7 from J, leaving 6 bases between them. CDR3 length: 12 residues. The CDR3 nucleotides are TGTGCCAGTAGTATATTCCCCCAGCCCCAGCATTTT. Translating it yields CASSIFPQPQHF.

This clone was detected once. The rearrangement links TRBV28 to TRBJ1-1; 7 bases align to TRBD1. Germline loops: CDR1 MDHEN, CDR2 SYDVKM. This CDR3 has 13 residues. Germline trimming cut 3 bases from V and 4 bases from J; bases unmatched to any gene: 2. The DNA of the CDR3 is TGTGCCAGCAGTTTGGCAGGGGGCACTGAAGCTTTCTTT. Residues: CASSLAGGTEAFF. Filled out from reference TRBV28 and TRBJ1-1, the complete variable domain reads DVKVTQSSRYLVKRTGEKVFLECVQDMDHENMFWYRQDPGLGLRLIYFSYDVKMKEKGDIPEGYSVSREKKERFSLILESASTNQTSMYLCASSLAGGTEAFFGQGTRLTVV.

V is TRBV5-1 and J is TRBJ2-4, with TRBD2 identical over 11 bases. J gave up 4 bases and V 0 bases, and 3 bases lay outside the gene matches. CDR3 length: 16 residues. Germline CDR1 and CDR2: SGHRS and YFSETQ. CDR3 in amino acids: CASSLELAGGKNIQYF. CDR3 sequence (DNA): TGCGCCAGCAGCTTGGAGCTAGCGGGGGGAAAAAACATTCAGTACTTC.

The chain recombines TRBV5-1 with TRBJ1-1; TRBD1 is a possible D gene (6 bases). The V and J ends lost 2 bases and 6 bases respectively, with 11 bases between them. The CDR3 loop spans 13 amino acids. CDR1 and CDR2 (germline): SGHRS, YFSETQ. Here the CDR3 DNA reads TGCGCCAGCAGCTTCGCGGAGGGGGCTGAAGCTTTCTTT. Amino acid sequence: CASSFAEGAEAFF.

V gene TRBV5-6 combines with J gene TRBJ2-1; D perhaps matches TRBD1 (6 bases). CDR1 SGHDT and CDR2 YYEEEE come from the germline V gene. The CDR3 covers 14 residues. Between the trimmed V and J ends, which lost 0 bases and 7 bases, there was a span of 11 bases. In DNA, the CDR3 is TGTGCCAGCAGCTTGGTAGGGGGACCTAATGAGCAGTTCTTC. Protein sequence: CASSLVGGPNEQFF.